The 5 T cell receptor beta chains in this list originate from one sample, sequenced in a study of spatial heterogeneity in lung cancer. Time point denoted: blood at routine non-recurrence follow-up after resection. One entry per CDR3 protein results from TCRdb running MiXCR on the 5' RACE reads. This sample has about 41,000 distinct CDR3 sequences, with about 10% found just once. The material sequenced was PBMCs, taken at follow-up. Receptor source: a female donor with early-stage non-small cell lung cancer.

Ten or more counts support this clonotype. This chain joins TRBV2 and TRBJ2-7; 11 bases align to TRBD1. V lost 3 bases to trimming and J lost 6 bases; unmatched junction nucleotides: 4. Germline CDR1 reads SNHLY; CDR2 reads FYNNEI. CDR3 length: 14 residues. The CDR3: CASSDRTGGSEQYF. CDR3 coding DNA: TGTGCCAGCAGTGATAGGACAGGGGGCTCCGAGCAGTACTTC.

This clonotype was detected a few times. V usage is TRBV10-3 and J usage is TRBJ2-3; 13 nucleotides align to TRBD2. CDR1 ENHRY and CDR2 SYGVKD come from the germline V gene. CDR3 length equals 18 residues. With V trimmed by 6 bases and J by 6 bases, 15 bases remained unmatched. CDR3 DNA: TGTGCCATCAGCCCCGGACTAGCGGGGGCACTACATCGGGATACGCAGTATTTT. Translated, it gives CAISPGLAGALHRDTQYF.

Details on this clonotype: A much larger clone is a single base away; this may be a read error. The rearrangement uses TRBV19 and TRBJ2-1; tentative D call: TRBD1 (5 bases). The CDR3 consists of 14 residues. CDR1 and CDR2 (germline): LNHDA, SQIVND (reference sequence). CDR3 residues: CASSIQQGRDEPFF. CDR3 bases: TGTGCCAGTAGTATTCAGCAGGGAAGGGATGAGCCGTTCTTC.

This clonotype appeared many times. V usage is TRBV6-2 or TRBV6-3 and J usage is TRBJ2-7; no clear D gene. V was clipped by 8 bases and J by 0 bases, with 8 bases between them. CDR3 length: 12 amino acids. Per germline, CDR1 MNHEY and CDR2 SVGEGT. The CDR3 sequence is CASGPASYEQYF. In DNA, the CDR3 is TGTGCCAGCGGTCCAGCCTCCTACGAGCAGTACTTC.

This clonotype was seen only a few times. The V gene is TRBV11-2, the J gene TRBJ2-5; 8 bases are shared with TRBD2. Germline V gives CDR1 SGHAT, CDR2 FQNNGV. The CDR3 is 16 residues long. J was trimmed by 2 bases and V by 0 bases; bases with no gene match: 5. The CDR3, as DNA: TGTGCCAGCAGCTTAGACCAGCGGGGGCTTCAAGAGACCCAGTACTTC. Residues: CASSLDQRGLQETQYF.